A single sample gave rise to the 29 T cell receptor beta chains below, sequenced in a study of molecular identifiers for immune sequencing clone quantification. TCRdb re-derived calls from the PCR reads in MiXCR, one entry per CDR3 protein. The sample has about 86,000 distinct CDR3 sequences, 25% seen once. Sequenced material: naive CD8+ T cells from blood, with Jurkat cell RNA spiked in. Noted subset: FACS-sorted CD8+CD4-CCR7+CD45RA+ naive T cells. These receptors came from a human donor in good health. Some libraries in this study had Jurkat cell RNA spiked in.

This clonotype was seen a few times. This chain joins TRBV10-3 and TRBJ1-2; 8 bases fit TRBD1. Germline trimming cut 6 bases from V and 0 bases from J; bases unmatched to any gene: 3. The CDR3 is made up of 14 amino acids. Germline-derived CDR1 and CDR2 are ENHRY and SYGVKD. CDR3 nucleotide sequence: TGTGCCATCAGAACGACAGGGGCTAACTATGGCTACACCTTC. The encoded protein is CAIRTTGANYGYTF.

In regard to this clonotype: A read error is possible here, since a much larger clone lies one base away. The chain recombines TRBV14 with TRBJ2-2; D might be TRBD1 or TRBD2, each matching 6 bases. Germline CDR1 is SGHDN and CDR2 is FVKESK. V dropped 6 bases and J dropped 4 bases, with 18 bases sitting between them. The CDR3 loop spans 16 amino acids. CDR3 coding DNA: TGTGCCAGCAGTCGCGGGACAACAACTTTCACCGGGGAGCTGTTTTTT. It codes for CASSRGTTTFTGELFF.

This chain links TRBV7-6 with TRBJ2-7; maybe TRBD2 (5 bases). Per germline, CDR1 SGHVS and CDR2 FNYEAQ. This CDR3 has 15 amino acids. The germline V and J ends were trimmed by 3 bases and 0 bases, with 12 bases remaining between them. This CDR3 is CASSFGDSSSYEQYF. The CDR3 DNA is TGTGCCAGCAGCTTCGGGGATTCCTCCTCCTACGAGCAGTACTTC.

This clonotype was found many times. The V call is TRBV4-3, the J call TRBJ1-3, with D tentatively TRBD1 (6 bases). The V end lost 1 base, the J end lost 0 bases, and 7 bases lay between the germline ends. The CDR3 contains 15 residues. Germline CDR1 is LGHNA and CDR2 is YSLEER. CDR3 sequence: CASSQVRGSGNTIYF. CDR3 nucleotide sequence: TGCGCCAGCAGCCAAGTCAGGGGCTCTGGAAACACCATATATTTT.

This clonotype was picked up a small number of times. The chain has TRBV25-1 and TRBJ1-1; a possible D gene is TRBD1 (5 bases). This CDR3 is built from 15 residues. Germline CDR1 MGHDK, CDR2 SYGVNS. V was cut by 0 bases and J by 4 bases, with 12 bases left in between. The CDR3: CASSEYYGAGTEAFF. As DNA, the CDR3 is TGTGCCAGCAGTGAATATTACGGGGCCGGCACTGAAGCTTTCTTT.

This clonotype has ten or more counts. The chain has TRBV27 and TRBJ2-2, with D uncertain. The CDR3 length is 17 residues. Germline V gene lookup returns CDR1 MNHEY and CDR2 SMNVEV (reference sequence). Deletions cut 10 bases from V and 2 bases from J, with 23 bases between. CDR3 region: CATQSWAQLINTGELFF. The CDR3 region has the DNA TGTGCCACCCAAAGCTGGGCCCAACTCATCAACACCGGGGAGCTGTTTTTT.

The chain recombines TRBV6-2 or TRBV6-3 with TRBJ2-7, with 7 positions matching TRBD1. The CDR3 covers 14 residues. CDR1 MNHEY and CDR2 SVGEGT come from the germline V gene. With 6 bases clipped from V and 3 bases from J, the junction kept 8 bases outside the gene matches. Here the CDR3 reads CASSRTGLFYEQYF. Here the CDR3 DNA reads TGTGCCAGCAGCCGGACAGGCCTCTTCTACGAGCAGTACTTC.

This clonotype was detected only a few times. The V and J genes are TRBV30 and TRBJ1-5, with unresolved D. This CDR3 spans 14 amino acids. Per the germline V gene, CDR1 is GTSNPN and CDR2 is SVGIG (reference sequence). V lost 0 bases to trimming and J lost 7 bases, with 13 bases between them. The CDR3 reads CAWSVDVGRQPQHF. The DNA for the CDR3 is TGTGCCTGGAGTGTAGATGTAGGTCGACAGCCCCAGCATTTT.

This clonotype was counted between two and nine times. V gene TRBV11-2 combines with J gene TRBJ2-1, with no clear D. The germline gives CDR1 SGHAT, CDR2 FQNNGV. Deletions cut 4 bases from V and 5 bases from J, with 12 bases between. The CDR3 totals 14 residues. The CDR3 DNA is TGTGCCAGCAGCTGGATAGGAGCCCACAATGAGCAGTTCTTC. It specifies CASSWIGAHNEQFF.

This clonotype has just a few counts. CDR3 in amino acids: CASTTETSRYNEQFF. CDR3 bases: TGTGCCAGTACCACCGAGACGAGTCGCTACAATGAGCAGTTCTTC. This sequence joins TRBV19 and TRBJ2-1; no firm D call. The V gene lost 7 bases and the J gene lost 3 bases, with 16 bases spanning the gap. CDR3 size: 15 residues. Germline lookup yields CDR1 LNHDA and CDR2 SQIVND (reference sequence).

This clonotype came up many times. This chain uses TRBV6-2 or TRBV6-3 with TRBJ1-5; 7 bases align to TRBD1. The CDR3 extends over 15 amino acids. Germline V gives CDR1 MNHEY, CDR2 SVGEGT. J gave up 6 bases and V 5 bases, and 10 bases lay outside the gene matches. DNA for the CDR3: TGTGCCAGCAGTCCCATCCAGGAGGGGGCTCAGCCCCAGCATTTT. It translates to CASSPIQEGAQPQHF.

This sequence joins TRBV7-8 and TRBJ2-7; the match to TRBD1 covers 7 bases. The CDR3 runs 14 residues. The ends lost 4 bases at V and 0 bases at J; junction bases unmatched: 3. Germline lookup yields CDR1 SGHVS and CDR2 FQNEAQ. The CDR3 DNA follows: TGTGCCAGCAGCTCGGCAGGGGGCTCCTACGAGCAGTACTTC. Translating it yields CASSSAGGSYEQYF.

As to this clonotype: Given a much more abundant clone one base away, this may be a read error. The conserved closing phenylalanine or tryptophan is absent in this CDR3, likely reflecting a read error. The limits of the CDR3 on the DNA are not certain, so only TCRdb's listed CDR3 is given. The rearrangement joins TRBV6-2 or TRBV6-3 to TRBJ2-7; the tabulated D call, TRBD1, remains unverified against the DNA. Germline V gene sequence: CDR1 MNHEY, CDR2 SVGEGT. The CDR3 region is 11 residues in length, termini included. The CDR3 is CASNQQGVEYS.

There are many counts of this clonotype. V usage is TRBV27 and J usage is TRBJ2-5; 11 nucleotides agree with TRBD2. The CDR3 is 17 residues long. Looked up from germline, CDR1 is MNHEY and CDR2 is SMNVEV (reference sequence). The V and J ends lost 5 bases and 5 bases, in that order; junction bases with no gene match: 13. DNA for the CDR3: TGTGCCAGCAGTATGTTGACTAGCGGGGCTACGGCGGAGACCCAGTACTTC. This translates into CASSMLTSGATAETQYF.

This clonotype was seen many times. The chain combines TRBV6-2 or TRBV6-3 with TRBJ1-1; D remains unclear. Trimming pared 4 bases from V and 1 base from J, leaving 7 bases between. The CDR3 extends over 13 amino acids. CDR1 and CDR2 from the germline V gene are MNHEY and SVGEGT. CDR3 sequence reads: CASSSRENTEAFF. In nucleotides, the CDR3 is TGTGCCAGCAGTTCGAGGGAGAACACTGAAGCTTTCTTT.

As regards this clonotype: Mismatch with germline at one junction end may stem from a read error. The CDR3 nucleotides are TGTACCAGCAGTGGACCCGGGACTCAAATTGTTGGGCCTAATGAGCAGTTCTTC. Translation gives CTSSGPGTQIVGPNEQFF. The rearrangement uses TRBV25-1 and TRBJ2-1; tentative D call: TRBD2 (6 bases). CDR3 length: 18 amino acids. CDR1 is MGHDK, CDR2 SYGVNS, per germline.

In the case of this clonotype: A read error may be the cause here, since a much bigger clone is one base away. The chain carries TRBV7-9 and TRBJ2-3, with D uncertain. Germline assignment: CDR1 SEHNR and CDR2 FQNEAQ (reference sequence). This CDR3 contains 12 residues. The CDR3 region has the DNA TGTGCCAGCAGTTTCACAGCAGATATGCAGTATTTT. Protein: CASSFTADMQYF. Full variable domain (outside the CDR3, taken from reference TRBV7-9 and TRBJ2-3): DTGVSQNPRHKITKRGQNVTFRCDPISEHNRLYWYRQTLGQGPEFLTYFQNEAQLEKSRLLSDRFSAERPKGSFSTLEIQRTEQGDSAMYLCASSFTADMQYFGPGTRLTVL.

To note about this clonotype: The junction does not match germline at one end; this may be a read error. The chain combines TRBV7-2 with TRBJ2-3, with D possibly matching TRBD2 (6 bases). Germline V lookup: CDR1 SGHTA, CDR2 FQGNSA. The CDR3 is made up of 17 amino acids. DNA of the CDR3: TGTGCCCGCAGTCGTCACAAGGTGGGACTCCCATCGGATACGCAGTATTTT. Its protein is CARSRHKVGLPSDTQYF. The whole variable domain, remainder taken from reference TRBV7-2 and TRBJ2-3, is GAGVSQSPSNKVTEKGKDVELRCDPISGHTALYWYRQSLGQGLEFLIYFQGNSAPDKSGLPSDRFSAERTGGSVSTLTIQRTQQEDSAVYLCARSRHKVGLPSDTQYFGPGTRLTVL.

On this clonotype: One end of the junction is discordant with germline, which a read error may explain. The chain couples TRBV20-1 to TRBJ2-7, with 8 bases identical to TRBD2. The CDR3 totals 17 residues. The V gene's germline CDR1 is DFQATT and CDR2 SNEGSKA (reference sequence). The CDR3 region is CSAGDLIGGGPSYEQYF. The CDR3 region has the DNA TGCAGTGCTGGAGATCTCATTGGCGGGGGGCCGTCCTACGAGCAGTACTTC.

This clonotype was counted at least ten times. The chain employs TRBV14 and TRBJ2-3, with TRBD2 as a possible D gene (6 bases). Trimming took 8 bases from V and 4 from J, leaving 19 bases between them. This CDR3 has 15 amino acids. CDR1 is SGHDN, CDR2 FVKESK, per germline. The CDR3: CASRATEGLADTQYF. CDR3 coding DNA: TGTGCCAGCCGAGCGACGGAGGGGCTTGCAGATACGCAGTATTTT.

The table lists this clonotype with a few counts. This chain connects TRBV27 to TRBJ1-1, with a possible D match to TRBD1 (6 bases). Between the trimmed V and J ends, which lost 2 bases and 10 bases, there was a span of 14 bases. The CDR3 is made up of 13 amino acids. The germline V gene has CDR1 MNHEY and CDR2 SMNVEV (reference sequence). CDR3 sequence reads: CASSLRGGAPAFF. The DNA of the CDR3 is TGTGCCAGCAGTTTACGAGGGGGGGCTCCAGCTTTCTTT.

Comments on this clonotype: It may be a read error: a sequence one base away is much more abundant. This chain uses TRBV5-3 with TRBJ2-1, with D perhaps matching TRBD1 or TRBD2 (5 bases each). TRBV5-3 is designated an ORF whose function remains uncertain. The CDR3 runs to 15 residues. CDR3 sequence (DNA): TGTGCCAGCAGCTCGCCGGGATCGAGGGGCGATGAGCAGTTCTTC. This codes for CASSSPGSRGDEQFF.

This clonotype was detected a few times. The chain carries TRBV7-7 and TRBJ2-5; no firm D call. V lost 2 bases, J lost 2 bases, and 12 bases lay in between. CDR3 size: 15 residues. CDR1 is SSHAT, CDR2 FNYEAQ, per germline (reference sequence). The CDR3 loop reads CASSLIVTGQETQYF. The DNA for the CDR3 is TGTGCCAGCAGCTTAATTGTCACGGGTCAAGAGACCCAGTACTTC.

This clonotype was detected many times. V is TRBV4-1 and J is TRBJ2-2; D might be TRBD2 (5 bases). Germline CDR1 reads MGHRA; CDR2 reads YSYEKL. The CDR3 spans 14 residues. V gave up 5 bases and J gave up 2 bases, with 9 bases separating them. DNA of the CDR3: TGCGCCAGCAGCTACAGCGGTAACACCGGGGAGCTGTTTTTT. This sequence encodes CASSYSGNTGELFF.

The sample holds a few counts of this clonotype. The chain couples TRBV11-2 to TRBJ2-7; the D gene is possibly TRBD2 (6 bases). Trimming stripped 0 bases from V and 3 bases from J, with 21 bases between. This CDR3 comprises 18 residues. CDR1 SGHAT and CDR2 FQNNGV come from the germline V gene. The DNA of the CDR3 is TGTGCCAGCAGCTTAGATCCTTACCGCGTCGGAGGGGACTACGAGCAGTACTTC. It codes for CASSLDPYRVGGDYEQYF.

The table lists this clonotype with many counts. J is TRBJ2-3 and V is TRBV7-6; 11 nucleotides agree with TRBD2. This CDR3 region has 15 residues. V lost 4 bases and J lost 0; bases outside the gene matches: 0. Germline values: CDR1 SGHVS, CDR2 FNYEAQ. The CDR3, as DNA: TGTGCCAGCAGCTGGACTAGCGGGAGCACAGATACGCAGTATTTT. Translating gives CASSWTSGSTDTQYF.

As for this clonotype: A single base separates this from a much larger clone, so it may be a read error. The chain has TRBV14 and TRBJ1-1; a weak D match, TRBD1 (6 bases). The CDR3 has 15 residues. Germline V gene data show CDR1 as SGHDN and CDR2 as FVKESK. CDR3 DNA sequence: TGTGTCAGCAGCCAAGGAGGTGGGGGGCGCGGTGTCGCTTTCTTT. Its protein is CVSSQGGGGRGVAFF.

As regards this clonotype: A much larger clonotype is one base distant, so this may be a read error. The rearrangement uses TRBV4-2 and TRBJ1-1, with a possible D match to TRBD1 (5 bases). There are 13 residues in the CDR3. CDR1 and CDR2 (germline): LGHNA, YNFKEQ. Trimming removed 4 bases from V and 1 base from J, with 7 bases in between. In DNA form, the CDR3 reads TGTGCCAGCAGCCCGACAGAGAACACTGAAGCTTTCTTT. Encoded protein: CASSPTENTEAFF.

The rearrangement joins TRBV5-6 to TRBJ1-6; D might be TRBD1 (5 bases). CDR3 length: 14 amino acids. Germline CDR1 reads SGHDT; CDR2 reads YYEEEE. Trimming removed 0 bases at V and 10 bases at J, with 11 bases between. DNA for the CDR3: TGTGCCAGCAGCTTGGGGCCTGCAGGGTCACCCCTCCACTTT. Protein product: CASSLGPAGSPLHF.